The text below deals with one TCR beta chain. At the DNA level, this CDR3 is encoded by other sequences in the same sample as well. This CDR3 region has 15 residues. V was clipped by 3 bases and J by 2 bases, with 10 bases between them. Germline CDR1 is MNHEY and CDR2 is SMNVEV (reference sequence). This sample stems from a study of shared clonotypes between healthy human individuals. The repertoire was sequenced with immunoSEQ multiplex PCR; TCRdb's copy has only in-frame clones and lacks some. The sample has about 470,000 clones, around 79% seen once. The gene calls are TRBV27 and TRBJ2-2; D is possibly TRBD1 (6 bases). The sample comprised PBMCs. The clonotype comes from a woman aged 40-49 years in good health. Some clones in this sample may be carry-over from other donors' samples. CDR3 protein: CASSFQTGNTGELFF. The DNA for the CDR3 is TGTGCCAGCAGTTTTCAGACAGGAAACACCGGGGAGCTGTTTTTT.